Sequencing of this T cell receptor beta chain was carried out in a study of T cell responses to AZD1222 COVID-19 vaccine. Study-wide background: Analysis merged second doses at about 4 or about 12 weeks.

The assay was immunoSEQ multiplex PCR, and TCRdb's table has in-frame clones only and misses some. The repertoire holds tens of thousands of clones, with more than 70% as singletons. General study results and limits: Regions left unmutated in variants are reportedly the target of nearly half of spike-specific TCRs.

Trimming took 5 bases from V and 0 from J; bases not matched to a gene: 10. Germline CDR1 and CDR2: LNHDA and SQIVND (reference sequence). The CDR3 consists of 17 residues. In the case of this clone: Its specificity is not known.

The specimen comprised peripheral blood, sampled on day 0 of AZD1222 vaccination. This rearrangement joins TRBV19 to TRBJ1-3; 7 positions agree with TRBD1. This TCR derives from an adult in good health. The CDR3: CASSPPRQGTSGNTIYF. In DNA form, the CDR3 reads TGTGCCAGTAGTCCGCCCCGACAGGGAACCTCTGGAAACACCATATATTTT.